This T cell receptor beta chain was observed in a study of T cell repertoires in cytomegalovirus infection. General study results and limits: There were carriers of CMV plus the relevant HLA, and cumulative public TCR beta family frequency identified them.

In TCRdb, the reads were re-called with MiXCR into one record per CDR3 protein. The sample lists some 900,000 distinct CDR3 sequences, around a third occurring once. This clonotype was counted only a few times. Antigen unknown. This CDR3 has 16 residues. In germline, CDR1 is SGHTA, CDR2 FQGNSA. The ends lost 4 bases at V and 3 bases at J; junction bases unmatched: 9. The chain uses TRBV7-2 and TRBJ2-1; 7 positions match TRBD2. The clonotype originates from a human donor in good health (CMV status not recorded). Some clones in this sample may be carry-over from other donors' samples. This material consisted of cultured CD8+ T cells from PBMCs, taken from culture after CMV antigen stimulation. CDR3 sequence (DNA): TGTGCCAGCAGCTCCCGGCGGGGGACCAACTACAATGAGCAGTTCTTC. As protein: CASSSRRGTNYNEQFF.